Following are 14 T cell receptor beta chains from one sample sequenced in a study of TIL therapy for anti-PD-1-resistant metastatic lung cancer. The immunoSEQ assay was v3. The table came from immunoSEQ multiplex PCR; TCRdb's copy has only in-frame clones and leaves some out. Among around 100,000 clones, 55% to 75% were seen once, and the ten largest hold 9.5% to 13%. Noted time point: pre-treatment sample, taken before nivolumab and TIL therapy. Most excised metastases sampled were pleural nodules or supraclavicular lymph nodes. Sequenced here: tumor tissue, sampled at baseline. These receptors came from a person aged 25-85 years with non-small cell lung cancer.

J is TRBJ2-7 and V is TRBV6-5, with 11 bases lining up with TRBD2. The junction had 5 bases not matched to a gene; V was cut back by 5 bases and J by 2 bases. The CDR3 is 15 amino acids. The germline V gene has CDR1 MNHEY and CDR2 SVGAGI. The chain's CDR3 is CASSLSGRGTYEQYF. DNA for the CDR3: TGTGCCAGCAGTCTTAGCGGGAGGGGAACCTACGAGCAGTACTTC.

This clone was detected only a few times. V and J are TRBV20-1 and TRBJ1-1, with no clear D. This CDR3 spans 11 amino acids. The germline V gene encodes CDR1 DFQATT and CDR2 SNEGSKA (reference sequence). The V end lost 5 bases, the J end lost 2 bases, and 6 bases lay between the germline ends. The CDR3: CSALVNTEAFF. Here the CDR3 DNA reads TGCAGTGCTCTGGTTAACACTGAAGCTTTCTTT.

This clone appeared many times. The rearrangement joins TRBV28 to TRBJ2-2; 10 nucleotides agree with TRBD1. This CDR3 is 15 amino acids long. CDR1 MDHEN and CDR2 SYDVKM come from the germline V gene. V shed 5 bases, J shed 7 bases, and the junction held 7 bases outside the gene matches. The CDR3 region is CASSPAGQGLGELFF. As DNA, the CDR3 is TGTGCCAGCAGTCCGGCGGGACAGGGGCTCGGGGAGCTGTTTTTT.

The rearrangement uses TRBV15 and TRBJ1-5; D not certain. CDR3 length equals 13 residues. The germline gives CDR1 LNHNV, CDR2 YYDKDF (reference sequence). Trimming took 3 bases from V and 4 from J, leaving 7 bases between them. The CDR3 DNA reads as TGTGCCACCAGCAGCGTGTTTAATCAGCCCCAGCATTTT. Protein product: CATSSVFNQPQHF.

The CDR3: CASSHLKRGVNTGELFF. DNA for the CDR3: TGTGCCAGCAGCCACCTAAAACGGGGGGTCAACACCGGGGAGCTGTTTTTT. This rearrangement joins TRBV7-9 to TRBJ2-2; 7 bases map to TRBD2. V dropped 5 bases and J dropped 2; count of bases not matched to a gene: 11. In germline, CDR1 is SEHNR, CDR2 FQNEAQ (reference sequence). The CDR3 has 17 residues.

V usage is TRBV29-1 and J usage is TRBJ1-1; D is perhaps TRBD1 (6 bases). CDR1 is SQVTM, CDR2 ANQGSEA, per germline. Trimming removed 8 bases from V and 3 bases from J, with 16 bases in between. This CDR3 has 13 amino acids. CDR3 coding DNA: TGCAGCTCCCCAGGACAGTCGGACACTGAAGCTTTCTTT. Amino acids: CSSPGQSDTEAFF.

This clone was seen only a few times. The chain has TRBV6-5 and TRBJ1-1; TRBD1 matches at 9 bases. The CDR3 runs 16 residues. V shed 4 bases, J shed 0 bases, and the junction held 6 bases outside the gene matches. CDR1 and CDR2 from the germline V gene are MNHEY and SVGAGI. In nucleotides, the CDR3 is TGTGCCAGCAGTTCTTACAGGGGGCGAATGAACACTGAAGCTTTCTTT. Residues: CASSSYRGRMNTEAFF.

V and J are TRBV28 and TRBJ2-4; 8 bases map to TRBD1. The germline CDR1 and CDR2 sequences are MDHEN and SYDVKM. The V gene end was trimmed by 7 bases and the J gene end by 2 bases; junction bases not matched to a gene: 4. The CDR3 has 14 amino acids. CDR3 residues: CASTTGGTKNIQYF. CDR3 in DNA: TGTGCCAGCACCACAGGGGGGACCAAAAACATTCAGTACTTC.

The table lists this clone with a few counts. The V call is TRBV2, the J call TRBJ2-2; TRBD1 might be the D (6 bases). V was shortened by 7 bases and J by 1 base, with 16 bases between the two germline ends. The germline V gene has CDR1 SNHLY and CDR2 FYNNEI. This CDR3 is 16 amino acids long. The CDR3 DNA is TGTGCCAGCAAAATACAGGGCGTCCTGAACACCGGGGAGCTGTTTTTT. It is translated as CASKIQGVLNTGELFF.

Judged by abundance, this clone is medium-sized (0.01 to 0.1%). The rearrangement links TRBV15 to TRBJ2-7; perhaps TRBD1 as D (6 bases). Germline V gives CDR1 LNHNV, CDR2 YYDKDF (reference sequence). The V gene lost 1 base and the J gene lost 7 bases, with 14 bases spanning the gap. The CDR3 totals 14 residues. The CDR3 is CATSRGTDPGEQYF. Written as DNA, the CDR3 is TGTGCCACCAGCAGAGGGACAGACCCGGGAGAGCAGTACTTC.

The CDR3: CASSASTGYNEQFF. DNA for the CDR3: TGTGCCAGCAGCGCATCCACAGGGTACAATGAGCAGTTCTTC. The chain is built from TRBV9 and TRBJ2-1; TRBD1 is a possible D gene (6 bases). With 3 bases removed from V and 4 bases from J, the gap between germline ends came to 11 bases. The CDR3 is 14 amino acids. Germline lookup yields CDR1 SGDLS and CDR2 YYNGEE.

The V and J genes are TRBV19 and TRBJ1-1; D is possibly TRBD1 (5 bases). In germline, CDR1 is LNHDA, CDR2 SQIVND (reference sequence). The CDR3 covers 13 residues. Trimming shortened V by 2 bases and J by 4 bases, and 8 bases separated the two germline ends. The CDR3 region has the DNA TGTGCCAGTAGTATAAAGGGGACCACTGAAGCTTTCTTT. The encoded protein is CASSIKGTTEAFF.

This chain joins TRBV19 and TRBJ1-3; unclear D gene. Trimming took 7 bases from V and 2 from J, leaving 6 bases between them. The CDR3 contains 12 residues. CDR1 is LNHDA, CDR2 SQIVND, per germline (reference sequence). CDR3 region: CASISAGNTIYF. For the CDR3, the DNA is TGTGCCAGTATTTCTGCTGGAAACACCATATATTTT.

This clone was counted only a few times. V usage is TRBV5-1 and J usage is TRBJ2-5, with TRBD2 identical over 10 bases. Trimming at V came to 5 bases and at J to 7 bases, leaving 11 bases not matched to a gene. The CDR3 consists of 15 residues. CDR1 and CDR2 from the germline V gene are SGHRS and YFSETQ. The CDR3 reads CASRIGLAAPGTQYF. CDR3 coding DNA: TGCGCCAGCAGAATAGGACTAGCGGCTCCGGGGACCCAGTACTTC.